The sequence of this T cell receptor beta chain was determined in a study of T cells in localized non-small cell lung cancer. Clones were read by immunoSEQ multiplex PCR, and TCRdb kept only the in-frame ones, dropping some. The table has roughly 38,000 clones, roughly 82% seen once. Germline lookup yields CDR1 KGHSH and CDR2 LQKENI. V gave up 5 bases and J gave up 6 bases; unmatched junction bases: 11. This CDR3 is built from 16 residues. The input for sequencing was peripheral blood, taken before any cancer treatment. The V and J genes are TRBV18 and TRBJ2-1; 9 bases are shared with TRBD1. The origin of this receptor is a male donor aged 60 or older with stage III squamous cell lung carcinoma. CDR3 residues: CASSISPGQGGNEQFF. CDR3 DNA sequence: TGTGCCAGCTCAATTTCGCCGGGACAGGGAGGCAATGAGCAGTTCTTC.